The clone carrying this T cell receptor (beta chain) showed up just a few times. Its antigen is currently unknown. This CDR3 is built from 15 residues. Germline V gene data show CDR1 as SGHTA and CDR2 as FQGNSA. J was trimmed by 0 bases and V by 2 bases; bases with no gene match: 2. This sample was included in a study of regulatory T cells in long-lasting Graves disease. Study results and limitations: Small sample size may have lowered accuracy. Patients with persistent disease showed a bias toward TRBV28, TRBJ1-2 and TRBJ2-5.

Time point in this sample: persistent/refractory GD, antithyroid drugs over 5 years with positive TRAb. PBMCs were the source of the RNA used for TCR sequencing. Relying on iRepertoire HTBI primers and Arm-PCR of CDR3 regions, the team built TCR beta libraries. Original processing methods: Spanning all samples, the identified segments comprised around 60 TRBV and some 15 TRBJ. TCRdb itself ran the multiplex PCR reads through MiXCR, one entry per CDR3 protein. The V and J calls follow TCRdb's processing rather than the paper's. Among 400,000 or so distinct CDR3 sequences listed, about 20% were seen once.

The gene calls are TRBV7-2 and TRBJ2-7; 9 bases fit TRBD2. Sequencing used peripheral blood mononuclear cells (PBMCs), obtained when the disease was refractory, from a patient treated with antithyroid drugs. The receptor's source is a female donor with Graves disease. CDR3 in DNA: TGTGCCAGCAGCTTACTAGCGGGAACCTCCTACGAGCAGTACTTC. This translates into CASSLLAGTSYEQYF.